Sequencing of this TCR beta chain was carried out in a study of CD8 T cells in Susac syndrome. V shed 6 bases and J 3 bases; nucleotides not matched to a gene: 5. The CDR3 totals 15 residues. Germline loops: CDR1 KGHSH, CDR2 LQKENI. Comments on this clonotype: Its antigen is as yet unknown.

Reverse transcription of about 0.45 to 1 ug RNA was carried out with random hexamers. TCRdb reanalysed the immunoSEQ multiplex PCR reads using MiXCR and keeps one entry per CDR3 protein. This table holds 150,000 to 200,000 distinct CDR3 sequences, roughly 95% found once. Study-level findings and limits: TCR sequencing and HLA analysis covered a relatively small number of individuals.

The sequenced material came from CD4+ T cells from PBMCs. This chain uses TRBV18 with TRBJ2-3; 11 nucleotides match TRBD1. The clonotype originates from a human donor with multiple sclerosis. Here the CDR3 reads CASSRGTGGTDTQYF. The CDR3 DNA reads as TGTGCCAGCTCCCGAGGGACAGGGGGAACAGATACGCAGTATTTT.